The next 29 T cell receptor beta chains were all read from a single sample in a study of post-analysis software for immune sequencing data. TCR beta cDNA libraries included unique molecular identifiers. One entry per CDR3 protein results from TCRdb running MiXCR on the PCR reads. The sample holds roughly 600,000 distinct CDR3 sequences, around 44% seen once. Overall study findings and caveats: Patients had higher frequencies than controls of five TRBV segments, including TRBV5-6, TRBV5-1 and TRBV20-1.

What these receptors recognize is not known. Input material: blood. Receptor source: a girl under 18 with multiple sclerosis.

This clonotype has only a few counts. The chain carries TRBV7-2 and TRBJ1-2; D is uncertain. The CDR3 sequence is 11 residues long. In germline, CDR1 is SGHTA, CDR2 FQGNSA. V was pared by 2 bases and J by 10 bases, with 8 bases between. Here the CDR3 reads CASSLRTAYTF. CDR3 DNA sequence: TGTGCCAGCAGCTTACGGACGGCCTACACCTTC.

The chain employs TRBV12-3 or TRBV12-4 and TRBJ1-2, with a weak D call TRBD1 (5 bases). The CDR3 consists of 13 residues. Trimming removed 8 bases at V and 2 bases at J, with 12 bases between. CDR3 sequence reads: CASGPAGNYGYTF. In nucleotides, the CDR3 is TGTGCCAGCGGTCCCGCAGGGAACTATGGCTACACCTTC.

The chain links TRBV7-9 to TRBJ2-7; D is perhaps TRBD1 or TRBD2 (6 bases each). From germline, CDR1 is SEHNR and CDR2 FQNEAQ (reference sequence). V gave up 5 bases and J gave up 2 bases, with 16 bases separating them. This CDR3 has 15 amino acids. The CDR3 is CASSPIEGGAYEQYF. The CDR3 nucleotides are TGTGCCAGCAGCCCCATAGAGGGGGGTGCCTACGAGCAGTACTTC.

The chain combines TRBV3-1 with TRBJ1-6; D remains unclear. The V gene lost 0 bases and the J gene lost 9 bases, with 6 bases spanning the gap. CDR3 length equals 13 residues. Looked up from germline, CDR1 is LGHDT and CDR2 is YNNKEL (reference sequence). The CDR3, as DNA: TGTGCCAGCAGCCAAGATGGGCGTTCACCCCTCCACTTT. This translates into CASSQDGRSPLHF.

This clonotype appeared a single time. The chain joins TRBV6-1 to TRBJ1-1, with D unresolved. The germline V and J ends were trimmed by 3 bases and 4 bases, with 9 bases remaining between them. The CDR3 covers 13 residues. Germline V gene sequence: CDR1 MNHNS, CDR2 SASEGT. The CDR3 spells CASSEFQGTEAFF. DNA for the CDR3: TGTGCCAGCAGTGAGTTTCAAGGCACTGAAGCTTTCTTT.

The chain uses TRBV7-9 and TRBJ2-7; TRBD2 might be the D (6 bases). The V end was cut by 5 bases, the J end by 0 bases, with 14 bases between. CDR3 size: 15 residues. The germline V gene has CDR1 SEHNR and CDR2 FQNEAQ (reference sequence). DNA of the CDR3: TGTGCCAGCAGCCCCGGCGGGGATGGCTCCTACGAGCAGTACTTC. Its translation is CASSPGGDGSYEQYF.

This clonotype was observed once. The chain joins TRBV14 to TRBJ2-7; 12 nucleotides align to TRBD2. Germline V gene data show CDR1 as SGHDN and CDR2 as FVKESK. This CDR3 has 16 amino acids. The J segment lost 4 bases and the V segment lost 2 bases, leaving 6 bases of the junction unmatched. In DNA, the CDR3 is TGTGCCAGCAGCCAAACGACTAGCGGGGGCCGGTACGAGCAGTACTTC. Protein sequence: CASSQTTSGGRYEQYF.

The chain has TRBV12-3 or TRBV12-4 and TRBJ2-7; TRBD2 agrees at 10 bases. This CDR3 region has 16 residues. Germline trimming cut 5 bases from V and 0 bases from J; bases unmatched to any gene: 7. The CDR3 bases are TGTGCCAGCAGTCCCGGACTAGCGGCTAGCTCCTACGAGCAGTACTTC. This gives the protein CASSPGLAASSYEQYF.

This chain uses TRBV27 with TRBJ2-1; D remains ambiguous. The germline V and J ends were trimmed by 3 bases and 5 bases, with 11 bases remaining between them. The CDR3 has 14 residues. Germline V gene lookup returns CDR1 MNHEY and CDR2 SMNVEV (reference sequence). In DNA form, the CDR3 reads TGTGCCAGCAGTTTTGGTGGGCTCAACAATGAGCAGTTCTTC. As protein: CASSFGGLNNEQFF.

CDR3 region: CASSYTGTGSDEQYF. DNA of the CDR3: TGTGCCAGCAGTTACACCGGGACAGGGTCCGACGAGCAGTACTTC. The chain carries TRBV25-1 and TRBJ2-7; TRBD1 matches at 9 bases. The CDR3 has 15 residues. Germline loops: CDR1 MGHDK, CDR2 SYGVNS. The J segment lost 5 bases and the V segment lost 5 bases, leaving 10 bases of the junction unmatched.

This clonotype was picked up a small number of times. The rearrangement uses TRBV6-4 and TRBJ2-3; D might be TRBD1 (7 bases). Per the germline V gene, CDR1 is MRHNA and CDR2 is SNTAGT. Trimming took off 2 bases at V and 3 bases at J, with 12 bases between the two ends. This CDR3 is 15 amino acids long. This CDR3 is CASSDGQGGTDTQYF. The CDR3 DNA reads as TGTGCCAGCAGTGACGGGCAGGGGGGTACAGATACGCAGTATTTT.

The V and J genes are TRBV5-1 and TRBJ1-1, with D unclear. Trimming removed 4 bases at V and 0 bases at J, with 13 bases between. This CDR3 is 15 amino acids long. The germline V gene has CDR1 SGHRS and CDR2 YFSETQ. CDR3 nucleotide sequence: TGCGCCAGCAGCCAGCTAGACACCATGAACACTGAAGCTTTCTTT. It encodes CASSQLDTMNTEAFF.

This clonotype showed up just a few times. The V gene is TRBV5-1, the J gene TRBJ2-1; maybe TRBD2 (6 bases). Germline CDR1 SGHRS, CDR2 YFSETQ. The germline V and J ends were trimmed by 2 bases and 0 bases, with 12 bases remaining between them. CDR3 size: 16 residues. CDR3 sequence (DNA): TGCGCCAGCAGCTTTACGGCGGGAAGCTCCTACAATGAGCAGTTCTTC. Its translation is CASSFTAGSSYNEQFF.

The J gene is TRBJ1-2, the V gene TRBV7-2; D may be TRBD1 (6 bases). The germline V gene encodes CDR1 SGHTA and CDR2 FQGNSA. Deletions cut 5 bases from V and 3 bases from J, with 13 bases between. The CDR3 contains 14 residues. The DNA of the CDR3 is TGTGCCAGCAGCCAGTCGCCAGGGGACTATGGCTACACCTTC. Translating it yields CASSQSPGDYGYTF.

CDR3 amino acids: CASSQDWAANYGYTF. Here the CDR3 DNA reads TGCGCCAGCAGCCAAGATTGGGCAGCTAACTATGGCTACACCTTC. J is TRBJ1-2 and V is TRBV4-1; D uncertain. Germline V gene sequence: CDR1 MGHRA, CDR2 YSYEKL. V gave up 0 bases and J gave up 0 bases, with 8 bases separating them. The CDR3 runs 15 residues.

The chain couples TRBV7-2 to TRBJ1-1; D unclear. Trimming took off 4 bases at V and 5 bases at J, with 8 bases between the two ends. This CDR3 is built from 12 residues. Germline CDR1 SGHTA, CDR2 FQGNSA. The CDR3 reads CASSWPRTEAFF. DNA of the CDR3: TGTGCCAGCAGCTGGCCCCGAACTGAAGCTTTCTTT.

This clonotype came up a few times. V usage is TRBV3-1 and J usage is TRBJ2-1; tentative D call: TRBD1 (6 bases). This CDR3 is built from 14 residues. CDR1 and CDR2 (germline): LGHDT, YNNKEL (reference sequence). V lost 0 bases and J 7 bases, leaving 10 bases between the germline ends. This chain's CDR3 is CASSQDRQANEQFF. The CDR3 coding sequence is TGTGCCAGCAGCCAAGATCGACAGGCGAATGAGCAGTTCTTC.

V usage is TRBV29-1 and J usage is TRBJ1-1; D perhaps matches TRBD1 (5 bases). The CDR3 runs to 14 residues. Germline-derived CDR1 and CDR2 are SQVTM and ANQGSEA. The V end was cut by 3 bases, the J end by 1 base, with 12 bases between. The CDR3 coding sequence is TGCAGCGTTGAGGTGGGGCCAGGGAACACTGAAGCTTTCTTT. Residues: CSVEVGPGNTEAFF.

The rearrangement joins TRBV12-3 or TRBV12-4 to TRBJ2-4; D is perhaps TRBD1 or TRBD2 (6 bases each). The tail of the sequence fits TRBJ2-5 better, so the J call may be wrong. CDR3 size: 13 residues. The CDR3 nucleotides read TGTGCCAGCCTCCTTTGGGGGGCCCCGACCCAGTACTTC. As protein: CASLLWGAPTQYF.

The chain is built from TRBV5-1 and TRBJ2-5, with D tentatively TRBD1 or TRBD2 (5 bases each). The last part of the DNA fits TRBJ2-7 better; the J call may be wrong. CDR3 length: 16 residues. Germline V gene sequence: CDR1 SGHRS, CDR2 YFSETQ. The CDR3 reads CASSLDSGREFLEQYF. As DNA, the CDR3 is TGCGCCAGCAGCTTGGATTCGGGCAGGGAGTTTCTCGAGCAGTACTTC.

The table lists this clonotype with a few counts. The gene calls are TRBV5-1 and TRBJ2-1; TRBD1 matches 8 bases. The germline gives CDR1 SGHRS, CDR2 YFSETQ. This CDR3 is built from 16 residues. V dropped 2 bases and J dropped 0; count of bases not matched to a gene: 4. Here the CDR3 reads CASSFDRGGSYNEQFF. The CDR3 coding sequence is TGCGCCAGCAGCTTTGACAGGGGCGGCTCCTACAATGAGCAGTTCTTC.

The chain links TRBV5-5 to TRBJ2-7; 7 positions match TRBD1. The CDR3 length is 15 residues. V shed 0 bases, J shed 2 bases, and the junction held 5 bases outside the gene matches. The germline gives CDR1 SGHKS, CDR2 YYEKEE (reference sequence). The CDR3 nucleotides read TGTGCCAGCAGCTTGGTAGGGACAGTGACCTACGAGCAGTACTTC. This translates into CASSLVGTVTYEQYF.

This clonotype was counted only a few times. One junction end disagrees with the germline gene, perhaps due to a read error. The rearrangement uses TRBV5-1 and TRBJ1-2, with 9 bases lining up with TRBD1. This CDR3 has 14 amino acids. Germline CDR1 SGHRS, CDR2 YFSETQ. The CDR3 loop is CASSSTGGNYGYTF. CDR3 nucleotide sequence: TGTGCCAGCAGTTCCACAGGGGGCAACTATGGCTACACCTTC.

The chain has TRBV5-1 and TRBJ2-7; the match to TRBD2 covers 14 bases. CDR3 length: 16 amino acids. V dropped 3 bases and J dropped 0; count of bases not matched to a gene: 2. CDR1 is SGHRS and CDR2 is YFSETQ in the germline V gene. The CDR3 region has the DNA TGCGCCAGCAGCTGGGGACTAGCGGGGGTCTCCTACGAGCAGTACTTC. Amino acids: CASSWGLAGVSYEQYF.

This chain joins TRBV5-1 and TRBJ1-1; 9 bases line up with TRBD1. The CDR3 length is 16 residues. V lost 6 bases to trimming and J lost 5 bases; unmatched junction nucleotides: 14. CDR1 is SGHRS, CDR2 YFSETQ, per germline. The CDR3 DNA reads TGCGCCAGCAACCCTGATTTTCTGGACAGGGGAACTGAAGCTTTCTTT. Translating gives CASNPDFLDRGTEAFF.

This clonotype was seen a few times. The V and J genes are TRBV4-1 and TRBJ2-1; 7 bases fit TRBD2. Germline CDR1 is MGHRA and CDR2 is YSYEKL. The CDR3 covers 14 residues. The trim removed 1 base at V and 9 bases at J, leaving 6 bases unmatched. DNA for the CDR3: TGCGCCAGCAGCCAAGCAGAAGGGAGGGGTGAGCAGTTCTTC. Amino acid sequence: CASSQAEGRGEQFF.

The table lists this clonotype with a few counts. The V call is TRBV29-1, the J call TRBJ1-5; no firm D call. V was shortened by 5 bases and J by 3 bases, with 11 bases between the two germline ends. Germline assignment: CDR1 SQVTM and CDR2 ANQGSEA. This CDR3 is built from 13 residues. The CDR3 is CSVSDGTNQPQHF. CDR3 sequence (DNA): TGCAGCGTTTCGGACGGTACCAATCAGCCCCAGCATTTT.

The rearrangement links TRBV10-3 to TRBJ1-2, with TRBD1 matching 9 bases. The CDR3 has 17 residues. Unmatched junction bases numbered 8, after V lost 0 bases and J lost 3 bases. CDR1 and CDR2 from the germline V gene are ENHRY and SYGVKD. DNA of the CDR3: TGTGCCATCAGTGAGTCACTCACAGGGGGCGCTGACTATGGCTACACCTTC. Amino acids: CAISESLTGGADYGYTF.

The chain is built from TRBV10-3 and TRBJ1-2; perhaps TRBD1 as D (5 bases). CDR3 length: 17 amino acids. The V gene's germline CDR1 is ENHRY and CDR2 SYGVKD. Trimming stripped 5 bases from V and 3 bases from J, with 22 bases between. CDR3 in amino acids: CAISPGRGGTGDYGYTF. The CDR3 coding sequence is TGTGCCATCAGTCCTGGTAGGGGCGGGACGGGTGACTATGGCTACACCTTC.